This entry lists 7 T cell receptor beta chains sequenced from one sample in a study of cytomegalovirus exposure and HLA in healthy donors. Primers included in the PCR were 60 Vbeta and 13 Jbeta primers. Some clones are missing from TCRdb's copy, which holds only in-frame ones; the method was immunoSEQ multiplex PCR. The sample lists 140,000 to 150,000 clones; around 75% were seen once. Sequenced: PBMCs. The source is a woman between 25 and 40 years old in good health and CMV-seronegative.

This chain joins TRBV11-2 and TRBJ2-3; the D gene is possibly TRBD1 (6 bases). CDR1 and CDR2 from the germline V gene are SGHAT and FQNNGV. Trimming removed 0 bases at V and 4 bases at J, with 17 bases between. The CDR3 is 17 amino acids. The CDR3 loop reads CASSLDLTPGGADTQYF. In DNA form, the CDR3 reads TGTGCCAGCAGCTTAGATCTGACTCCTGGGGGCGCAGATACGCAGTATTTT.

The CDR3 DNA follows: TGTGCCAGCAGTTACGGGGGGAAGAACACTGAAGCTTTCTTT. It yields the protein CASSYGGKNTEAFF. The rearrangement uses TRBV6-6 and TRBJ1-1; maybe TRBD1 (5 bases). The ends were cut back, 2 bases at V and 1 base at J, with 8 bases in the middle. Germline CDR1 and CDR2: MNHNY and SVGAGI (reference sequence). The CDR3 is 14 amino acids.

V is TRBV18 and J is TRBJ2-7; D is possibly TRBD2 (6 bases). Trimming cost V 6 bases and J 2 bases, with 8 bases left between them. Germline V gene lookup returns CDR1 KGHSH and CDR2 LQKENI. The CDR3 length is 12 residues. The chain's CDR3 is CASSAGTYEQYF. CDR3 DNA sequence: TGTGCCAGCTCTGCGGGGACCTACGAGCAGTACTTC.

The rearrangement uses TRBV11-3 and TRBJ1-1; D might be TRBD1 (5 bases). V lost 2 bases and J 6 bases, leaving 10 bases between the germline ends. Germline V gene data show CDR1 as SGHNT and CDR2 as YENEEA. The CDR3 has 13 amino acids. The CDR3 spells CASSLIGGAEAFF. The CDR3 region has the DNA TGTGCCAGCAGCTTAATTGGGGGGGCTGAAGCTTTCTTT.

The V call is TRBV7-2, the J call TRBJ2-1; D is perhaps TRBD2 (6 bases). The CDR3 length is 13 residues. Deletions cut 4 bases from V and 8 bases from J, with 12 bases between. The V gene's germline CDR1 is SGHTA and CDR2 FQGNSA. DNA for the CDR3: TGTGCCAGCAGCTCCGGACCGGGGGATGAGCAGTTCTTC. Protein: CASSSGPGDEQFF. The entire variable domain, with the rest obtained from reference TRBV7-2 and TRBJ2-1, is as follows: GAGVSQSPSNKVTEKGKDVELRCDPISGHTALYWYRQSLGQGLEFLIYFQGNSAPDKSGLPSDRFSAERTGGSVSTLTIQRTQQEDSAVYLCASSSGPGDEQFFGPGTRLTVL.

The J gene is TRBJ1-5, the V gene TRBV18, with D unclear. CDR3 length: 15 residues. Trimming pared 3 bases from V and 2 bases from J, leaving 11 bases between. Germline-derived CDR1 and CDR2 are KGHSH and LQKENI. CDR3 nucleotide sequence: TGTGCCAGCTCACCGTCCCTAGGTGGCAATCAGCCCCAGCATTTT. It is translated as CASSPSLGGNQPQHF.

CDR3 bases: TGTGCCAGCAGTTTTTTCGGGGGGGGGAACACCGGGGAGCTGTTTTTT. Translation: CASSFFGGGNTGELFF. J is TRBJ2-2 and V is TRBV6-6; 8 nucleotides align to TRBD2. The CDR3 totals 16 residues. Germline V gene lookup returns CDR1 MNHNY and CDR2 SVGAGI (reference sequence). V lost 4 bases and J lost 1; bases outside the gene matches: 5.